The 6 T cell receptor delta chains listed next were all sequenced from one sample in a study of gamma-delta T cells after stem cell transplantation. TCRdb re-processed the RT-PCR reads using CATT. Of 2,000 or so delta-chain clones listed, 30% to 35% are singletons. Source material: gamma-delta T cells. The receptors come from a human donor. It is not recorded whose cells these are; they may come from a transplant donor.

This clone turned up a few times. The J gene is TRDJ1, the V gene TRDV2; 11 positions agree with TRDD3. Germline V gene data show CDR1 as GEAIGNYY and CDR2 as EKD. The CDR3 is 17 residues long. The V gene end was trimmed by 5 bases and the J gene end by 7 bases; junction bases not matched to a gene: 17. The CDR3 reads CACGTVGDTRVSGKLIF. CDR3 nucleotides: TGTGCCTGTGGCACGGTGGGGGATACGCGGGTTAGCGGTAAACTCATCTTT.

This clone appeared a few times. Different DNA sequences within this sample yield the same CDR3. The chain couples TRDV2 to TRDJ1; TRDD3 matches 12 bases. The CDR3 runs to 18 residues. J gave up 0 bases and V 0 bases, and 7 bases lay outside the gene matches. Germline-derived CDR1 and CDR2 are GEAIGNYY and EKD. The CDR3 coding sequence is TGTGCCTGTGACACCATGGTACTGGGGGATACCGACACCGATAAACTCATCTTT. This sequence encodes CACDTMVLGDTDTDKLIF.

Notes on this clone: A much larger clone sits a single nucleotide away, making a read error possible. This sample also contains other DNA sequences that code for the same CDR3. This chain connects TRDV2 to TRDJ1; 10 bases align to TRDD3. Germline V CDR1 and CDR2: GEAIGNYY, EKD. The CDR3 is 20 amino acids. For the CDR3, the DNA is TGTGCCTGCGACACAATAAAACGAGGGGGATACGGTCAAGCAGACGATAAACTCATCTTT. Its protein is CACDTIKRGGYGQADDKLIF.

The chain carries TRDV2 and TRDJ1; 11 positions match TRDD3. Germline V gene lookup returns CDR1 GEAIGNYY and CDR2 EKD. V trimming: 2 bases; J trimming: 0 bases; junction bases outside the gene matches: 13. The CDR3 sequence is 19 residues long. In DNA form, the CDR3 reads TGTGCCTGTGACAGGGCCAGGATGGGGGATACGCCATACACCGATAAACTCATCTTT. It translates to CACDRARMGDTPYTDKLIF.

This clone is large in the sample. The rearrangement uses TRDV2 and TRDJ3, with D hard to call. The CDR3 has 15 amino acids. The V end was cut by 4 bases, the J end by 0 bases, with 6 bases between. Looked up from germline, CDR1 is GEAIGNYY and CDR2 is EKD. The CDR3 sequence: CACESLSWDTRQMFF. For the CDR3, the DNA is TGTGCCTGTGAAAGCCTCTCCTGGGACACCCGACAGATGTTTTTC.

A word on this clone: It may be a read error: a sequence one base away is much more abundant. Other DNA variants within this sample encode the same CDR3. The chain uses TRDV2 and TRDJ1; 8 nucleotides line up with TRDD3. Per the germline V gene, CDR1 is GEAIGNYY and CDR2 is EKD. This CDR3 has 20 residues. The CDR3 DNA is TGTGCCTGTGACACCGGAAATTTGCACCATGGGGGATCCAACACTGATAAACTCATCTTT. Its protein product is CACDTGNLHHGGSNTDKLIF.